This is a list of T cell receptor beta chains from one sample in a study of T cells in Graves' hyperthyroidism and ophthalmopathy. Using its own MiXCR run on the multiplex PCR reads, TCRdb lists one record per CDR3 protein. Found here are around 800,000 distinct CDR3 sequences, approximately 40% of them singletons; the top ten hold around 10%. The sample taken for sequencing was blood. These receptor sequences come from a young man with Graves' hyperthyroidism. The CDR3 runs from the conserved cysteine through the conserved F or W. D genes are given only for firm matches. Not every row has a clone size; where given, it reads once, few, many or a size class.

CDR3 DNA	CDR3 protein	D gene	J gene	V gene	CDR3 length	clone size
TGTGCCAGCAGTGACTTGACAGGGCCCTTCAACGAGCAGTACTTC	CASSDLTGPFNEQYF	TRBD1	TRBJ2-7	TRBV2	15	NA
TGTGCCGTTGAACGGCCAGGGTCGAACACTGAAGCTTTCTTT	CAVERPGSNTEAFF	NA	TRBJ1-1	TRBV6-5	14	NA
TGTGCCAGCAGCTCCGGGACAGGGGGCCTTGGCTACACCTTC	CASSSGTGGLGYTF	TRBD1	TRBJ1-2	TRBV5-8	14	NA
TGCAGTGCTAGATTGGACAGGGGTATCACTGAAGCTTTCTTT	CSARLDRGITEAFF	TRBD1	TRBJ1-1	TRBV20-1	14	once
TGTGCCAGCAGTTTGTTTGGGGGCGGCCCCAATGGCTACACCTTC	CASSLFGGGPNGYTF	NA	TRBJ1-2	TRBV2	15	once
TGTGCCAGCAGTTACTCCCTAACTAATGAAAAACTGTTTTTT	CASSYSLTNEKLFF	NA	TRBJ1-4	TRBV10-3	14	few
TGCGCCAGCAGCCATTTGGTGTTCGAGGACACTGAAGCTTTCTTT	CASSHLVFEDTEAFF	NA	TRBJ1-1	TRBV7-9	15	few
TGTGCCGTCGGGGACCAAGGGGGGAACTATGGCTACACCTTC	CAVGDQGGNYGYTF	NA	TRBJ1-2	TRBV10-3	14	NA
TGTGCCATCAGTGAAGGGAATGAGCAGTTCTTC	CAISEGNEQFF	NA	TRBJ2-1	TRBV10-3	11	NA
TGTGCCAGTAGTATTGCGGGGAGTAGAGGGTCGTACGAGCAGTACTTC	CASSIAGSRGSYEQYF	NA	TRBJ2-7	TRBV19	16	few
TGCAGTGCTTCTCACCCTCGGGACTATGAAAAACTGTTTTTT	CSASHPRDYEKLFF	NA	TRBJ1-4	TRBV20-1	14	many
TGTGCCAGCAGGGCGAATGGGGTCTATCAGCCCCAGCATTTT	CASRANGVYQPQHF	NA	TRBJ1-5	TRBV2	14	NA
TGTGCCAGCAGCCACCGGGACGGAAGCTCCTACGAGCAGTACTTC	CASSHRDGSSYEQYF	NA	TRBJ2-7	TRBV7-9	15	many
TGCGCCAGCAGCTTAGGACTAGCGGGGGAGGGAGAGACCCAGTACTTC	CASSLGLAGEGETQYF	TRBD2	TRBJ2-5	TRBV5-1	16	NA
TGTGCCAGCGTCCTCCCCCCGAACACTGAAGCTTTCTTT	CASVLPPNTEAFF	NA	TRBJ1-1	TRBV5-5	13	NA
TGTGCCAGCAGCCGAGACGGAGGCTCTGGAAACACCATATATTTT	CASSRDGGSGNTIYF	NA	TRBJ1-3	TRBV9	15	many
TGTGCCAGCAGTGATGGGGGGACGAAACGGACGGAGACCCAGTACTTC	CASSDGGTKRTETQYF	NA	TRBJ2-5	TRBV25-1	16	NA
TGCGCCAGCAGTTGGGAGGTGTTTTTT	CASSWEVFF	NA	TRBJ2-2	TRBV10-2	9	NA
TGTGCCAGCAGTGGGGACAGGGACACCGGGGGGCTGTTTTTT	CASSGDRDTGGLFF	TRBD1	TRBJ2-2	TRBV2	14	NA
TGTGCCAGCAGCCCTACACTTCTGGACAGGGCTCGGAATGGCTACACCTTC	CASSPTLLDRARNGYTF	TRBD1	TRBJ1-2	TRBV7-9	17	many
TGTGCCAGCAGCTTTTTCGAGGGGTACGAGCAGTACTTC	CASSFFEGYEQYF	NA	TRBJ2-7	TRBV4-1	13	NA
TGTGCCAGCAGCTTAGAGGCAGGGGACTCCTACGAGCAGTACTTC	CASSLEAGDSYEQYF	NA	TRBJ2-7	TRBV7-4	15	few
TGTGCCAGCAGCCCCGGGTGGACAGGGACCTACGAGCAGTACTTC	CASSPGWTGTYEQYF	TRBD1	TRBJ2-7	TRBV5-1	15	NA